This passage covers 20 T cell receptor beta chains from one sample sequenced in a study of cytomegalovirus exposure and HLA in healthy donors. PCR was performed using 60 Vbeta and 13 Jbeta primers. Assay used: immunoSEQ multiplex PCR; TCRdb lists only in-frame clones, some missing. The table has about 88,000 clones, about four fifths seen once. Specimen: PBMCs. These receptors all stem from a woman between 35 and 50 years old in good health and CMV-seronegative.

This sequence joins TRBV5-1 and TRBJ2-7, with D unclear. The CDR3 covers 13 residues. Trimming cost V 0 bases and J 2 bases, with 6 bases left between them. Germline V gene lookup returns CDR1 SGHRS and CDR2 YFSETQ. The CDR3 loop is CASSLENTYEQYF. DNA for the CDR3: TGCGCCAGCAGCTTGGAAAACACCTACGAGCAGTACTTC.

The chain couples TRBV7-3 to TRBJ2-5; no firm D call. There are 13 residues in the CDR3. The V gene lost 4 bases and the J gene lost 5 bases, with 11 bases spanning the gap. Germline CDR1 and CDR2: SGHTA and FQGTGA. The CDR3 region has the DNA TGTGCCAGCAGCTCCCTGCCCGCGGAGACCCAGTACTTC. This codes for CASSSLPAETQYF.

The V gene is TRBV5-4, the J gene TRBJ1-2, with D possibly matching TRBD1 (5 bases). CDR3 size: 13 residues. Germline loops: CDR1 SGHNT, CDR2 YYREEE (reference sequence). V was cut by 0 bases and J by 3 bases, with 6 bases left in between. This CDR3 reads CASSLGGYYGYTF. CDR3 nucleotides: TGTGCCAGCAGCTTGGGGGGCTACTATGGCTACACCTTC.

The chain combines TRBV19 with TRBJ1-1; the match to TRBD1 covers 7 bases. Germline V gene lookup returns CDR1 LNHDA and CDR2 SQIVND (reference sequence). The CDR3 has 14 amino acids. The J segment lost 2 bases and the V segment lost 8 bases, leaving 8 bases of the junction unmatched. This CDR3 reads CASGPGTVNTEAFF. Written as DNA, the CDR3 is TGTGCCAGTGGACCCGGGACAGTTAACACTGAAGCTTTCTTT. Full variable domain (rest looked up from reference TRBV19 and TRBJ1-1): DGGITQSPKYLFRKEGQNVTLSCEQNLNHDAMYWYRQDPGQGLRLIYYSQIVNDFQKGDIAEGYSVSREKKESFPLTVTSAQKNPTAFYLCASGPGTVNTEAFFGQGTRLTVV.

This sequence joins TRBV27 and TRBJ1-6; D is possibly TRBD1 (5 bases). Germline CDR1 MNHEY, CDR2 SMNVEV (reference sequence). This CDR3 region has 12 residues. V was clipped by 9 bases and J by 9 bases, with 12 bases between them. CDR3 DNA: TGTGCCAGTAGAAGCCAGGGTTCACCCCTCCACTTT. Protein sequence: CASRSQGSPLHF.

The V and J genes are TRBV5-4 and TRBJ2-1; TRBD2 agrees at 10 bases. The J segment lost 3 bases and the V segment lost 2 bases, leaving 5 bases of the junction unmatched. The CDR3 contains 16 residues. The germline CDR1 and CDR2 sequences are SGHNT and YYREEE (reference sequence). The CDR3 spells CASSFPQRGGYNEQFF. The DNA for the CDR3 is TGTGCCAGCAGCTTCCCACAGCGGGGGGGCTACAATGAGCAGTTCTTC.

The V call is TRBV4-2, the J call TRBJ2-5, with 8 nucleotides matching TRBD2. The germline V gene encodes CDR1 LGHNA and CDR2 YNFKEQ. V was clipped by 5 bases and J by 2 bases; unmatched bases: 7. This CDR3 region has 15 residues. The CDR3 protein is CASSKSGGPQETQYF. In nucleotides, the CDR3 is TGTGCCAGCAGCAAAAGCGGGGGACCACAAGAGACCCAGTACTTC.

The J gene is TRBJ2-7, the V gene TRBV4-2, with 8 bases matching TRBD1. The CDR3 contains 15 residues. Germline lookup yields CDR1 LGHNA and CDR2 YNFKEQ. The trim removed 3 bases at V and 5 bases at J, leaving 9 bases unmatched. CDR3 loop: CASSQAGTGIHEQYF. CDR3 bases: TGTGCCAGCAGCCAGGCCGGGACAGGTATCCACGAGCAGTACTTC.

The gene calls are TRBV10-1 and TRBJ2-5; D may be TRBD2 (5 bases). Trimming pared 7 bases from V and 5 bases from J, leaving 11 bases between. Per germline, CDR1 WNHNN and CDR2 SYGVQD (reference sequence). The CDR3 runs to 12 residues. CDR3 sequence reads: CASNLAGETQYF. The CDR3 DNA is TGCGCCAGCAATCTAGCCGGGGAGACCCAGTACTTC.

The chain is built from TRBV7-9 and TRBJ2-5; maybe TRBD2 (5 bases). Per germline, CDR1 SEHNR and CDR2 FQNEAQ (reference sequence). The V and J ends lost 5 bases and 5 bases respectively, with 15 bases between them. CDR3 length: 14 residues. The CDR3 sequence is CASSAVLGAETQYF. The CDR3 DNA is TGTGCCAGCAGCGCCGTCTTGGGAGCGGAGACCCAGTACTTC.

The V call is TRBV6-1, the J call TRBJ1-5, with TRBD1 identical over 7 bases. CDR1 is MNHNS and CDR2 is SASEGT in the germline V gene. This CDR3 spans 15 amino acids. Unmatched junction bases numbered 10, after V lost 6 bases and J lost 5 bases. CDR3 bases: TGTGCCAGCAGCCCCATGGGGGACAGTTATCAGCCCCAGCATTTT. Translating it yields CASSPMGDSYQPQHF.

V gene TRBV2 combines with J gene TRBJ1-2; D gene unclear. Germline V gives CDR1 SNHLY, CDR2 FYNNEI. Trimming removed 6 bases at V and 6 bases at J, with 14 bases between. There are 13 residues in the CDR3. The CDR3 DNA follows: TGTGCCAGCAGGTCTCGGGCGGGCGATGGCTACACCTTC. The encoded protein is CASRSRAGDGYTF.

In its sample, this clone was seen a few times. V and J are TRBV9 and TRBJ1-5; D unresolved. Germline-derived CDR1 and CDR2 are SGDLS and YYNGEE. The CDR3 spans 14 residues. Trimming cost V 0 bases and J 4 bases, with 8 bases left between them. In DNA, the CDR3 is TGTGCCAGCAGCGTAGGGCAGGCGAATCAGCCCCAGCATTTT. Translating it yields CASSVGQANQPQHF.

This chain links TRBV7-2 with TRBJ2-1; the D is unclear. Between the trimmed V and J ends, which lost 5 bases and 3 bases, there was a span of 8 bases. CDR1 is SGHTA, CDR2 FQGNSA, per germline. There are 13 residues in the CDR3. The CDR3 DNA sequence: TGTGCCAGCAGCGAAACTAACTACAATGAGCAGTTCTTC. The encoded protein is CASSETNYNEQFF. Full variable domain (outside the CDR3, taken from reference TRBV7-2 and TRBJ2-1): GAGVSQSPSNKVTEKGKDVELRCDPISGHTALYWYRQSLGQGLEFLIYFQGNSAPDKSGLPSDRFSAERTGGSVSTLTIQRTQQEDSAVYLCASSETNYNEQFFGPGTRLTVL.

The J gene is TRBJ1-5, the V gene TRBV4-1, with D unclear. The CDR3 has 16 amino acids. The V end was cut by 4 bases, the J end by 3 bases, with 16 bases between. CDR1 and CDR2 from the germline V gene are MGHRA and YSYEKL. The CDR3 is CASSLGSGGPNQPQHF. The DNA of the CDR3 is TGCGCCAGCAGCCTTGGGTCAGGAGGCCCCAATCAGCCCCAGCATTTT.

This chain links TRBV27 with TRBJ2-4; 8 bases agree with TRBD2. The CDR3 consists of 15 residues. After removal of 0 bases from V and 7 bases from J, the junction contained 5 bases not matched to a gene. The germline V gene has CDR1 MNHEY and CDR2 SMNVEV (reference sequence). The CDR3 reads CASSLSSGGDNIQYF. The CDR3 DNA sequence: TGTGCCAGCAGTTTATCTTCCGGGGGGGATAACATTCAGTACTTC.

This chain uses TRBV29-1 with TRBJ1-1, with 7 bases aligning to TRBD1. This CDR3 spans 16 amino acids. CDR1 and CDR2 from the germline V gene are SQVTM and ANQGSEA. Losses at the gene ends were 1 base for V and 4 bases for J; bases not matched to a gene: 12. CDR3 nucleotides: TGCAGCGTTGAAGGGATTGGCGGACAGGTGAGCACTGAAGCTTTCTTT. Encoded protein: CSVEGIGGQVSTEAFF.

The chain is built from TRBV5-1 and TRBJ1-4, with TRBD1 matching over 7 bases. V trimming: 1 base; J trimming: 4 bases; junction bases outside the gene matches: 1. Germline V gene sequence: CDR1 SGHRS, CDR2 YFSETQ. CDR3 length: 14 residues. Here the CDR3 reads CASSLTGDNEKLFF. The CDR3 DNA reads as TGCGCCAGCAGCTTGACAGGGGATAATGAAAAACTGTTTTTT.

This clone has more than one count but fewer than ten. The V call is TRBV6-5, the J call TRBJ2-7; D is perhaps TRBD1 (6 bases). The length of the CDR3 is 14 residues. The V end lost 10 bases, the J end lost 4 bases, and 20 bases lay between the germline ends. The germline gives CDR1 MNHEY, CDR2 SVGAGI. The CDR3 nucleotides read TGTGCCACCCGCCCCCGTAGGGGGTCATACGAGCAGTACTTC. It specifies CATRPRRGSYEQYF.

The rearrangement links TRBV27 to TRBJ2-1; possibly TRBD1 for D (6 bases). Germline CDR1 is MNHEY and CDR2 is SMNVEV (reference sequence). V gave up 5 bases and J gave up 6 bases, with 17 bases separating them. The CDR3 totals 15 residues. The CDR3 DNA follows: TGTGCCAGCAGTATATGGGGGCGGTACGTCAATGAGCAGTTCTTC. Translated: CASSIWGRYVNEQFF.